This TCR beta chain was identified during a study of CD8+CD57+ T cells in acquired aplastic anemia. Study overall: The sorted CD4+ and CD8+ cells yielded an average approximately 3.2 ug of DNA.

Flow cytometry had shown expanded CD8+CD57+ cells in the patients chosen for sequencing. The enrolled patients all had severe acquired aplastic anemia. Untreated patients provided the blood samples, with no therapy given before sampling. V dropped 3 bases and J dropped 2 bases, with 10 bases sitting between them. This CDR3 comprises 15 residues. Germline values: CDR1 LNHDA, CDR2 SQIVND (reference sequence). Profiles of TCR beta VDJ and CDR3 were generated from a genomic DNA template. TCRdb independently ran MiXCR on the reads; one entry per CDR3 protein. Among roughly 250,000 distinct CDR3 sequences listed, 70% to 85% were seen once.

This TCR was sampled from a human donor with aplastic anemia. The sequenced sample was sorted CD4+, CD8+, or CD8+CD57+ T cells (not recorded which) from PBMCs. The rearrangement joins TRBV19 to TRBJ2-2, with D possibly TRBD2 on 6 matching bases. For the CDR3, the DNA is TGTGCCAGTAGTATGTTCGGGAGAAACACCGGGGAGCTGTTTTTT. It codes for CASSMFGRNTGELFF.